This T cell receptor (beta chain) was observed in a study of T cell changes during pregnancy in multiple sclerosis. This CDR3 is built from 13 residues. CDR1 is SGHRS and CDR2 is YFSETQ in the germline V gene. V gave up 4 bases and J gave up 14 bases; unmatched junction bases: 9. Profiling relied on immunoSEQ multiplex PCR, and the TCRdb table lists in-frame clones only, not all of them. The sample comprises about 47,000 clones, around 90% of which are singletons, and about 2% rests with the top ten. V usage is TRBV5-1 and J usage is TRBJ2-1, with 10 bases that match TRBD1. This TCR derives from a female donor with multiple sclerosis, enrolled in a pregnancy study. Sequences were derived from peripheral blood, sampled in the first trimester of pregnancy. CDR3 DNA: TGCGCCAGCAGCACTAGGACCGGGACAGGGGAGTTCTTC. It translates to CASSTRTGTGEFF. The whole variable domain, remainder taken from reference TRBV5-1 and TRBJ2-1, is KAGVTQTPRYLIKTRGQQVTLSCSPISGHRSVSWYQQTPGQGLQFLFEYFSETQRNKGNFPGRFSGRQFSNSRSEMNVSTLELGDSALYLCASSTRTGTGEFFGPGTRLTVL.